Included here is one TCR beta chain sequence, with context. This sample stems from a study of blood T cell repertoires in COVID-19. The assay was immunoSEQ multiplex PCR, and TCRdb's table has in-frame clones only and misses some. The sample lists 150,000 to 180,000 clones; approximately 85% were seen once. Germline loops: CDR1 MDHEN, CDR2 SYDVKM. Losses at the gene ends were 3 bases for V and 0 bases for J; bases not matched to a gene: 7. The CDR3 extends over 18 amino acids. The receptor was derived from a man aged 55 to 70 with COVID-19, enrolled during active disease. This chain links TRBV28 with TRBJ2-1, with 11 bases aligning to TRBD2. What was sequenced was peripheral blood. CDR3 region: CASSFWLAGGSSYNEQFF. CDR3 coding DNA: TGTGCCAGCAGTTTTTGGCTAGCGGGGGGAAGCTCCTACAATGAGCAGTTCTTC.